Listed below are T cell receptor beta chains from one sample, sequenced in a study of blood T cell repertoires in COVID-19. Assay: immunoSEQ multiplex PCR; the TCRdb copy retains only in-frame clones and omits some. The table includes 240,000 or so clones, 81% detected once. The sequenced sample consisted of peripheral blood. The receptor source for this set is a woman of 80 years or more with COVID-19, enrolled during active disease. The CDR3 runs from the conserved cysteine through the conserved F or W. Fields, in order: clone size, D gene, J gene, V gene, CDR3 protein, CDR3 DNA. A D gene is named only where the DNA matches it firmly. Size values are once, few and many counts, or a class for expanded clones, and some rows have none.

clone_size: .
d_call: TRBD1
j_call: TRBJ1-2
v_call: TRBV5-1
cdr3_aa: CASNLGQVDYGYTF
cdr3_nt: TGCGCCAGCAACCTGGGACAGGTAGATTATGGCTACACCTTC

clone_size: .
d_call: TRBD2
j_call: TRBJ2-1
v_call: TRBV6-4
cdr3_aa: CASSAQGLAGTNEQFF
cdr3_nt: TGTGCCAGCAGCGCCCAGGGACTAGCGGGGACTAATGAGCAGTTCTTC

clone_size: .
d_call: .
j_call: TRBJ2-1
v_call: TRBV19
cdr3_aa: CASRTLDTNNEQFF
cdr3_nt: TGTGCCAGTAGGACCCTGGACACTAACAATGAGCAGTTCTTC

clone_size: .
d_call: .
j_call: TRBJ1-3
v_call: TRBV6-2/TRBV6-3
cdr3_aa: CASSSTGTPPNTIYF
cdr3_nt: TGTGCCAGCAGTTCAACAGGGACGCCGCCAAACACCATATATTTT

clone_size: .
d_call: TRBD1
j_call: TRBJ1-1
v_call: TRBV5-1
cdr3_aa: CASSSGTGGALNTEAFF
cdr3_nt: TGCGCCAGCAGCTCGGGGACAGGGGGCGCCTTGAACACTGAAGCTTTCTTT

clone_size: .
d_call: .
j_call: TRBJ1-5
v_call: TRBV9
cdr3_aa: CASSAAGYQPQHF
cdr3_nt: TGTGCCAGCAGCGCCGCAGGGTATCAGCCCCAGCATTTT

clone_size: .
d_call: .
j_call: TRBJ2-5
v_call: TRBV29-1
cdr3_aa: CSVVERVKETQYF
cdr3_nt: TGCAGCGTTGTAGAGCGGGTTAAAGAGACCCAGTACTTC

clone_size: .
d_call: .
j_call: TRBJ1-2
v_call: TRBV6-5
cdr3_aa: CASRQGYGYTF
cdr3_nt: TGTGCCAGCAGACAGGGCTATGGCTACACCTTC

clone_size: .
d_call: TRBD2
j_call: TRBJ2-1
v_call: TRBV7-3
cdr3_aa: CASSPRASGPSSYNEQFF
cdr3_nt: TGTGCCAGCAGCCCCCGGGCTAGCGGGCCTAGCTCCTACAATGAGCAGTTCTTC

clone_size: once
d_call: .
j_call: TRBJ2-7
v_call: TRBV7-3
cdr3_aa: CASSLSPGQSYEQYF
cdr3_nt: TGTGCCAGCAGCTTAAGTCCAGGACAGTCCTACGAGCAGTACTTC

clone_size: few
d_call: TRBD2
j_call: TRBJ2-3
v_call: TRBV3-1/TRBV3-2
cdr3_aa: CASSQGGRASGKTDTQYF
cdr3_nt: TGTGCCAGCAGCCAGGGCGGGAGGGCTAGCGGGAAAACAGATACGCAGTATTTT

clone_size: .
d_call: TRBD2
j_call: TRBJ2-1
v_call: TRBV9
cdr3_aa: CASSVGPSGRVGYNEQFF
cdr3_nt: TGTGCCAGCAGCGTAGGCCCTAGCGGGAGGGTTGGCTACAATGAGCAGTTCTTC

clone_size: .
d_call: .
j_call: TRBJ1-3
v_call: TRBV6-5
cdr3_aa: CASSPRGGAGNTIYF
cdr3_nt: TGTGCCAGCAGTCCCCGGGGCGGGGCTGGAAACACCATATATTTT

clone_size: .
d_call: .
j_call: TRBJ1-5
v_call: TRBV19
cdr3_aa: CASSISGGEHQPQHF
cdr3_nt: TGTGCCAGTAGTATTTCCGGGGGAGAACATCAGCCCCAGCATTTT

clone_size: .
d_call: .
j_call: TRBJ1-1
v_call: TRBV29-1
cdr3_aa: CSASDTLGTEAFF
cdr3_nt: TGCAGCGCCTCCGACACCCTGGGCACTGAAGCTTTCTTT

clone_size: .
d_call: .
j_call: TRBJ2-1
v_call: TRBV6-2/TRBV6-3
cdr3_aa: CASSSQGYNEQFF
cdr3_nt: TGTGCCAGCAGTTCCCAGGGGTACAATGAGCAGTTCTTC

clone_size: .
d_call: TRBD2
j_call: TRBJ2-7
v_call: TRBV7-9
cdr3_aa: CASSLPGTISYEQYF
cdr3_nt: TGTGCCAGCAGCTTGCCCGGGACTATCTCCTACGAGCAGTACTTC

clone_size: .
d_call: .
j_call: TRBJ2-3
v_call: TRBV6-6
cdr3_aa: CASSYSIFPRTDTQYF
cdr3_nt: TGTGCCAGCAGTTACTCTATTTTCCCCCGCACAGATACGCAGTATTTT

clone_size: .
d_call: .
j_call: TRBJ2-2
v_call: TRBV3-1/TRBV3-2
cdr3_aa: CASSQGALGGAGELFF
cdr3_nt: TGTGCCAGCAGCCAAGGGGCTTTGGGGGGAGCCGGGGAGCTGTTTTTT

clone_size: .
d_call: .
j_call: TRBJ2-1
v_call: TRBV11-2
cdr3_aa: CASSPTTYNEQFF
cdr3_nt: TGTGCCAGCAGCCCCACGACATACAATGAGCAGTTCTTC

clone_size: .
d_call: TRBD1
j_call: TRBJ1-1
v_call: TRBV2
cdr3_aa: CASSEGQGHTEAFF
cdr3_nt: TGTGCCAGCAGTGAAGGACAGGGACACACTGAAGCTTTCTTT

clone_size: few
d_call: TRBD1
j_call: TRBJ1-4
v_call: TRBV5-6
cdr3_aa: CASSLGQGAGEKLFF
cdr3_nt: TGTGCCAGCAGCCTTGGGCAGGGGGCAGGGGAAAAACTGTTTTTT

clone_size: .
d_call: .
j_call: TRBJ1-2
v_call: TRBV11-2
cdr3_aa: CASSLYMDNPFYGYTF
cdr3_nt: TGTGCCAGCAGCTTATATATGGACAACCCCTTCTATGGCTACACCTTC

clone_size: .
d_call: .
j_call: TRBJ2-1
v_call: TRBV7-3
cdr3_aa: CASSLTSNSYNEQFF
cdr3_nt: TGTGCCAGCAGCTTAACTTCCAATTCCTACAATGAGCAGTTCTTC

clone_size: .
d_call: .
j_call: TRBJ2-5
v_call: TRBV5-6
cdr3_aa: CASSLVGVIVETQYF
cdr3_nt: TGTGCCAGCAGCTTGGTCGGGGTGATCGTCGAGACCCAGTACTTC

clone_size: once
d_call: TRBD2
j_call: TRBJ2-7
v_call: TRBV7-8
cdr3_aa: CASSFGLAGSYEQYF
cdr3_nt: TGTGCCAGCAGCTTCGGACTAGCGGGAAGCTACGAGCAGTACTTC

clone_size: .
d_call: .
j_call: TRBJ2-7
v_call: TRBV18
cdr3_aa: CASSPRGSPYEQYF
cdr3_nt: TGTGCCAGCTCACCAAGGGGCTCCCCCTACGAGCAGTACTTC

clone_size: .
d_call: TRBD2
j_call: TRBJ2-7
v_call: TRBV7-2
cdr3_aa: CASSLARRGIGYEQYF
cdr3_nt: TGCGCCAGCAGCTTAGCTAGGCGGGGGATTGGGTACGAGCAGTACTTC

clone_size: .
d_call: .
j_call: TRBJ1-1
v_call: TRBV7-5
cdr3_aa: CASHAGMNTEAFF
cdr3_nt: TGTGCCAGCCATGCGGGGATGAACACTGAAGCTTTCTTT

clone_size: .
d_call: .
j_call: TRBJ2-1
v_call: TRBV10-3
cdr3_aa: CAIMEGSSNEQFF
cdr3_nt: TGTGCCATCATGGAGGGCAGTTCCAATGAGCAGTTCTTC